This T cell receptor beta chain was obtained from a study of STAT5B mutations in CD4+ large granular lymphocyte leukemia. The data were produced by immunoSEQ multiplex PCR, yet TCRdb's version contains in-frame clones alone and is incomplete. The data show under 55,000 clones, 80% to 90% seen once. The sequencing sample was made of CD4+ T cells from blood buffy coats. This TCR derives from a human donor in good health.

DNA of the CDR3: TGTGCCAGCAGCTTCGGCTCTAGCGGGAGGGAGGAATACGAGCAGTACTTC. Translated: CASSFGSSGREEYEQYF. The chain joins TRBV12-1 to TRBJ2-7; the table names TRBD2, a call not compared with the DNA. TRBV12-1 is a pseudogene segment. The CDR3 totals 17 residues.